These 23 T cell receptor beta chains were all obtained from the same sample, sequenced in a study of CD8+ T cells in alopecia areata. As the sequencing template, cDNA was produced by extracting RNA and reverse transcribing it. Profiled with immunoSEQ multiplex PCR; TCRdb holds only in-frame clones, not every one. The sample lists some 120,000 clones; less than 50% were seen once. The sample comprised NKG2D-low CD8+ T cells sorted from blood. The receptors shown here come from a human donor with alopecia areata.

The V and J genes are TRBV30 and TRBJ2-5; D tentatively reads TRBD1 or TRBD2 (6 bases each). The CDR3 totals 11 residues. The V gene lost 6 bases and the J gene lost 8 bases, with 13 bases spanning the gap. The germline V gene encodes CDR1 GTSNPN and CDR2 SVGIG (reference sequence). The CDR3 region has the DNA TGTGCCTGTGGGGGGCCGGGCACCCAGTACTTC. It codes for CACGGPGTQYF. The entire variable domain, with the rest obtained from reference TRBV30 and TRBJ2-5, is as follows: SQTIHQWPATLVQPVGSPLSLECTVEGTSNPNLYWYRQAAGRGLQLLFYSVGIGQISSEVPQNLSASRPQDRQFILSSKKLLLSDSGFYLCACGGPGTQYFGPGTRLLVL.

The chain combines TRBV29-1 with TRBJ2-3; D is tentatively TRBD1 or TRBD2 (5 bases each). Trimming removed 2 bases from V and 6 bases from J, with 12 bases in between. Looked up from germline, CDR1 is SQVTM and CDR2 is ANQGSEA. There are 13 residues in the CDR3. The CDR3 DNA follows: TGCAGCGTTGAATATCAGGGAGTGGATACGCAGTATTTT. Translation: CSVEYQGVDTQYF.

This clone showed up just a few times. The chain recombines TRBV27 with TRBJ2-1, with 9 bases that match TRBD2. After removal of 6 bases from V and 9 bases from J, the junction contained 12 bases not matched to a gene. CDR3 size: 15 residues. Per germline, CDR1 MNHEY and CDR2 SMNVEV (reference sequence). This CDR3 reads CASSASRLAEIEQFF. The CDR3 DNA sequence: TGTGCCAGCAGCGCCTCCCGACTAGCGGAAATTGAGCAGTTCTTC.

The V call is TRBV6-6, the J call TRBJ1-2, with TRBD1 identical over 9 bases. The CDR3 is 15 residues long. Trimming at V came to 8 bases and at J to 8 bases, leaving 15 bases not matched to a gene. Germline CDR1 is MNHNY and CDR2 is SVGAGI (reference sequence). The DNA for the CDR3 is TGTGCCAGCGCATATACCACACAGGGGGCGCGAGGCTACACCTTC. Protein product: CASAYTTQGARGYTF.

V gene TRBV6-5 combines with J gene TRBJ1-1; unclear D gene. Trimming left V 0 bases short and J 4 bases short, with 15 bases between. CDR1 MNHEY and CDR2 SVGAGI come from the germline V gene. This CDR3 region has 16 residues. CDR3 DNA: TGTGCCAGCAGTTACTCGGGTGAGGGCCGGGGCACTGAAGCTTTCTTT. This gives the protein CASSYSGEGRGTEAFF.

This clone appeared once. The V call is TRBV30, the J call TRBJ2-1, with 7 bases identical to TRBD2. The CDR3 is 19 residues long. Germline values: CDR1 GTSNPN, CDR2 SVGIG (reference sequence). V lost 2 bases and J lost 0; bases outside the gene matches: 16. The CDR3 nucleotides read TGTGCCTGGAGTTACCCCCTAGCCCTTCTAGCGGCCTCCTACAATGAGCAGTTCTTC. The encoded protein is CAWSYPLALLAASYNEQFF.

The chain employs TRBV6-4 and TRBJ2-1, with D perhaps matching TRBD2 (6 bases). The germline gives CDR1 MRHNA, CDR2 SNTAGT. V was shortened by 8 bases and J by 7 bases, with 15 bases between the two germline ends. This CDR3 has 13 residues. The CDR3 region is CASSWRAENEQFF. As DNA, the CDR3 is TGTGCCAGCTCGTGGAGGGCTGAGAATGAGCAGTTCTTC.

The gene calls are TRBV30 and TRBJ1-2; a weak D match, TRBD1 (6 bases). Germline lookup yields CDR1 GTSNPN and CDR2 SVGIG (reference sequence). The ends were cut back, 3 bases at V and 0 bases at J, with 14 bases in the middle. The CDR3 contains 15 residues. In DNA form, the CDR3 reads TGTGCCTGGAGGCGAACTCGGGGGCCTAACTATGGCTACACCTTC. Amino acids: CAWRRTRGPNYGYTF.

The V gene is TRBV29-1, the J gene TRBJ2-5; 9 bases are a match to TRBD1. This CDR3 has 13 residues. In germline, CDR1 is SQVTM, CDR2 ANQGSEA. Trimming took 3 bases from V and 4 from J; bases not matched to a gene: 3. The chain's CDR3 is CSVETGGGETQYF. CDR3 DNA: TGCAGCGTTGAGACAGGGGGAGGAGAGACCCAGTACTTC.

The CDR3 bases are TGCAGCGTCTGGGAAACTGAAGCTTTCTTT. It translates to CSVWETEAFF. This chain links TRBV29-1 with TRBJ1-1; D is uncertain. V lost 6 bases to trimming and J lost 5 bases, with 7 bases between them. The germline V gene encodes CDR1 SQVTM and CDR2 ANQGSEA. The CDR3 has 10 amino acids.

Here the CDR3 reads CASSARDIQETQYF. The CDR3 nucleotides read TGTGCCAGCAGCGCCCGGGACATCCAAGAGACCCAGTACTTC. This chain joins TRBV9 and TRBJ2-5, with D perhaps TRBD1 (6 bases). V gave up 3 bases and J gave up 1 base, with 10 bases separating them. In germline, CDR1 is SGDLS, CDR2 YYNGEE. This CDR3 contains 14 residues. The whole variable domain, remainder taken from reference TRBV9 and TRBJ2-5, is DSGVTQTPKHLITATGQRVTLRCSPRSGDLSVYWYQQSLDQGLQFLIQYYNGEERAKGNILERFSAQQFPDLHSELNLSSLELGDSALYFCASSARDIQETQYFGPGTRLLVL.

The chain has TRBV2 and TRBJ2-7; a weak D match, TRBD2 (6 bases). V was shortened by 10 bases and J by 2 bases, with 12 bases between the two germline ends. CDR1 and CDR2 from the germline V gene are SNHLY and FYNNEI. The CDR3 is 12 residues long. The CDR3 region is CAKRDSAYEQYF. DNA of the CDR3: TGTGCCAAGAGGGACTCGGCCTACGAGCAGTACTTC.

The table lists this clone with a few counts. The chain uses TRBV7-9 and TRBJ2-1; D ambiguous. V lost 4 bases and J lost 0, with 7 bases in between. CDR1 and CDR2 (germline): SEHNR, FQNEAQ (reference sequence). The CDR3 spans 14 residues. The CDR3 spells CASSSFGSYNEQFF. CDR3 sequence (DNA): TGTGCCAGCAGCTCTTTTGGCTCCTACAATGAGCAGTTCTTC.

The J gene is TRBJ2-7, the V gene TRBV29-1; TRBD1 is a possible D gene (6 bases). Germline loops: CDR1 SQVTM, CDR2 ANQGSEA. The V end lost 6 bases, the J end lost 3 bases, and 15 bases lay between the germline ends. This CDR3 spans 13 amino acids. Here the CDR3 DNA reads TGCAGCGTAACTACAGGGTCACTCTACGAGCAGTACTTC. It codes for CSVTTGSLYEQYF.

The J gene is TRBJ2-2, the V gene TRBV4-1; D not resolved. Between the trimmed V and J ends, which lost 0 bases and 0 bases, there was a span of 11 bases. CDR3 size: 17 residues. Germline lookup yields CDR1 MGHRA and CDR2 YSYEKL. CDR3 protein: CASSQDLESSNTGELFF. The CDR3 DNA is TGCGCCAGCAGCCAAGATCTTGAGAGCTCGAACACCGGGGAGCTGTTTTTT.

The J gene is TRBJ1-1, the V gene TRBV7-2; 7 bases fit TRBD1. The V segment lost 3 bases and the J segment 3 bases; nucleotides outside the gene matches: 1. This CDR3 region has 13 residues. The germline gives CDR1 SGHTA, CDR2 FQGNSA. CDR3 sequence (DNA): TGTGCCAGCAGCTTCGACAGGGACACTGAAGCTTTCTTT. This gives the protein CASSFDRDTEAFF.

J is TRBJ1-2 and V is TRBV4-3; 7 nucleotides match TRBD1. Germline values: CDR1 LGHNA, CDR2 YSLEER. This CDR3 is built from 14 residues. The ends lost 4 bases at V and 7 bases at J; junction bases unmatched: 9. Written as DNA, the CDR3 is TGCGCCAGCAGCCCCCATACAGGGGAGCCTGGCTACACCTTC. Its translation is CASSPHTGEPGYTF.

This clone was counted only a few times. This rearrangement joins TRBV2 to TRBJ2-2, with D uncertain. Germline values: CDR1 SNHLY, CDR2 FYNNEI. The CDR3 has 13 residues. V lost 9 bases to trimming and J lost 0 bases, with 8 bases between them. In DNA form, the CDR3 reads TGTGCCAGTCCCTCCGCGAACACCGGGGAGCTGTTTTTT. It is translated as CASPSANTGELFF.

This chain uses TRBV27 with TRBJ1-2; 7 positions agree with TRBD1. CDR3 length equals 16 residues. Germline values: CDR1 MNHEY, CDR2 SMNVEV (reference sequence). The V gene end was trimmed by 8 bases and the J gene end by 0 bases; junction bases not matched to a gene: 12. In nucleotides, the CDR3 is TGTGCCAGCTCCTACAGGGGCCCGATCGCTAACTATGGCTACACCTTC. Its translation is CASSYRGPIANYGYTF.

The CDR3 DNA is TGCAGCGTAGAGAGAGCCCTAGCGGTGCAAGAGACCCAGTACTTC. Translating it yields CSVERALAVQETQYF. V usage is TRBV29-1 and J usage is TRBJ2-5; 7 bases match TRBD2. After removal of 6 bases from V and 2 bases from J, the junction contained 12 bases not matched to a gene. CDR3 size: 15 residues. Germline loops: CDR1 SQVTM, CDR2 ANQGSEA.

The chain is built from TRBV27 and TRBJ1-5; D unclear. The CDR3 totals 14 residues. Germline V gives CDR1 MNHEY, CDR2 SMNVEV (reference sequence). V was pared by 5 bases and J by 4 bases, with 12 bases between. CDR3 coding DNA: TGTGCCAGCAGTGAAGGCAGGTTTAATCAGCCCCAGCATTTT. Protein sequence: CASSEGRFNQPQHF.

The CDR3 sequence: CSVVPGVASGGILAEYF. CDR3 in DNA: TGCAGCGTTGTACCGGGGGTAGCCTCAGGCGGGATATTGGCCGAGTACTTC. V usage is TRBV29-1 and J usage is TRBJ2-7; D perhaps matches TRBD2 (6 bases). Germline V gives CDR1 SQVTM, CDR2 ANQGSEA. V shed 4 bases and J shed 11 bases, with 33 bases lying between them. This CDR3 spans 17 amino acids.

In this sample, this clone turned up a few times. The chain combines TRBV29-1 with TRBJ2-5; TRBD2 aligns across 13 bases. There are 14 residues in the CDR3. Germline assignment: CDR1 SQVTM and CDR2 ANQGSEA. V was clipped by 7 bases and J by 2 bases; unmatched bases: 4. CDR3 sequence reads: CSGLLAGGQETQYF. Here the CDR3 DNA reads TGCAGCGGATTACTAGCGGGGGGGCAAGAGACCCAGTACTTC.